A selection of T cell receptor beta chains follows, all from one sample in a study of regulatory T cells in long-lasting Graves disease. Each CDR3 protein is one row after TCRdb ran MiXCR on the multiplex PCR reads. The sample contains about 330,000 distinct CDR3 sequences, about 16% of which appear only once. These data were also reused for a study on T cells in Graves' hyperthyroidism and ophthalmopathy.

The sequences come from peripheral blood mononuclear cells (PBMCs), collected at new diagnosis, from a patient treated with antithyroid drugs. These receptors all stem from a woman under 30 with Graves disease. CDR3s include the opening cysteine and the closing phenylalanine or tryptophan. A D gene is named only where the DNA matches it firmly. Size is omitted from some rows. Given values are once, few, many or a class for expanded clones.

d_call	j_call	clone_size	v_call	cdr3_aa	cdr3_nt
.	TRBJ2-5	many	TRBV7-2	CASSPEQGRKTQYF	TGTGCCAGCAGCCCAGAGCAGGGGAGAAAGACCCAGTACTTC
TRBD2	TRBJ2-7	many	TRBV12-3/TRBV12-4	CASSLLAGAPHEQYF	TGTGCCAGCAGCTTACTAGCGGGAGCGCCCCACGAGCAGTACTTC
.	TRBJ1-1	many	TRBV5-1	CASSMGTEAFF	TGCGCCAGCAGCATGGGGACTGAAGCTTTCTTT
.	TRBJ2-5	many	TRBV28	CASSFRGVETQYF	TGTGCCAGCAGTTTTCGGGGAGTAGAGACCCAGTACTTC
.	TRBJ1-2	.	TRBV6-2/TRBV6-3	CASSPQQGNYGYTF	TGTGCCAGCAGTCCACAACAGGGTAACTATGGCTACACCTTC
.	TRBJ2-5	many	TRBV12-3/TRBV12-4	CASSFFQRQTRGETQYF	TGTGCCAGCAGTTTTTTCCAGCGCCAGACTAGAGGGGAGACCCAGTACTTC
.	TRBJ1-1	many	TRBV7-9	CASRAGLDTEAFF	TGTGCCAGCAGAGCAGGACTAGACACTGAAGCTTTCTTT
TRBD1	TRBJ2-7	many	TRBV7-9	CASSLATGQGNHEQYF	TGTGCCAGCAGCTTAGCGACGGGACAGGGGAACCACGAGCAGTACTTC
.	TRBJ2-7	many	TRBV12-3/TRBV12-4	CASSGGQQFNEQYF	TGTGCCAGCAGCGGGGGACAGCAGTTCAACGAGCAGTACTTC
.	TRBJ1-2	.	TRBV7-9	CASSRMGGYGYTF	TGTGCCAGCAGCCGTATGGGGGGCTATGGCTACACCTTC
.	TRBJ2-7	few	TRBV4-1	CASSQDLGQGTYEQYF	TGCGCCAGCAGCCAAGATCTCGGGCAGGGTACCTACGAGCAGTACTTC
.	TRBJ1-2	few	TRBV18	CASSHGEGYGYTF	TGTGCCAGCTCCCACGGGGAAGGCTATGGCTACACCTTC
.	TRBJ2-7	.	TRBV4-1	CAGSQGSGTSTYEQYF	TGCGCCGGCAGCCAGGGATCCGGGACTTCGACCTACGAGCAGTACTTC
.	TRBJ2-6	many	TRBV3-1	CASSQGGAGANVLTF	TGTGCCAGCAGCCAAGGGGGGGCTGGGGCCAACGTCCTGACTTTC
.	TRBJ2-7	many	TRBV9	CASSAGAGVAYEQYF	TGTGCCAGCAGCGCGGGGGCGGGGGTAGCCTACGAGCAGTACTTC
.	TRBJ2-5	many	TRBV7-6	CASSHPAGRGETQYF	TGTGCCAGCAGCCACCCTGCAGGGAGGGGGGAGACCCAGTACTTC
.	TRBJ1-5	few	TRBV19	CASSMRGTNQPQHF	TGTGCCAGTAGTATGAGGGGTACCAATCAGCCCCAGCATTTT
TRBD1	TRBJ1-1	.	TRBV13	CASSLWTGGTEAFF	TGTGCCAGCAGCTTATGGACAGGCGGGACTGAAGCTTTCTTT
.	TRBJ2-2	few	TRBV2	CASSEAENTGELFF	TGTGCCAGCAGTGAGGCTGAGAACACCGGGGAGCTGTTTTTT
TRBD2	TRBJ2-1	many	TRBV2	CASSDPGGGYNEQFF	TGTGCCAGCAGTGATCCGGGGGGGGGATACAATGAGCAGTTCTTC
.	TRBJ2-3	few	TRBV3-1	CASSQPPGRGSTDTQYF	TGTGCCAGCAGCCAGCCGCCTGGGCGGGGAAGCACAGATACGCAGTATTTT
TRBD1	TRBJ2-1	many	TRBV5-1	CASSPYRGLVIGDEQFF	TGCGCCAGCAGCCCTTACAGGGGGCTTGTTATAGGCGATGAGCAGTTCTTC
TRBD1	TRBJ1-1	many	TRBV5-1	CASRRDRGNTEAFF	TGCGCCAGCAGGAGGGACAGGGGAAACACTGAAGCTTTCTTT
.	TRBJ2-7	.	TRBV6-5	CASSYGGSTYEQYF	TGTGCCAGCAGTTATGGGGGATCTACCTACGAGCAGTACTTC
.	TRBJ2-7	many	TRBV12-3/TRBV12-4	CASSFTQEQYF	TGTGCCAGCAGTTTCACCCAGGAGCAGTACTTC
.	TRBJ1-5	many	TRBV7-8	CASLLPPDDRLWPSNQPQHF	TGTGCCAGCCTACTCCCCCCCGACGACAGGCTTTGGCCAAGCAATCAGCCCCAGCATTTT
.	TRBJ2-1	.	TRBV24-1	CATSDPQGTPYNEQFF	TGTGCCACCAGTGACCCTCAGGGGACCCCATACAATGAGCAGTTCTTC
.	TRBJ2-2	few	TRBV15	CATSRERGAGELFF	TGTGCCACCAGCAGAGAACGGGGCGCCGGGGAGCTGTTTTTT
.	TRBJ2-3	many	TRBV2	CASSPLADTQYF	TGTGCCAGCAGTCCGTTGGCAGATACGCAGTATTTT
.	TRBJ1-1	.	TRBV5-1	CASSLQPGKNTEALF	TGCGCCAGCAGCTTGCAGCCAGGGAAAAACACTGAAGCTCTCTTT
TRBD2	TRBJ2-2	few	TRBV9	CASSAETSGKANTGELFF	TGTGCCAGCAGCGCCGAGACTAGCGGGAAAGCTAACACCGGGGAGCTGTTTTTT
.	TRBJ2-5	.	TRBV5-5	CASSFLIQSHQETQYF	TGTGCCAGCAGCTTCCTTATACAGAGCCACCAAGAGACCCAGTACTTC
TRBD1	TRBJ2-7	.	TRBV29-1	CSVVPGQVGTEQYF	TGCAGCGTTGTCCCGGGACAGGTCGGGACCGAGCAGTACTTC
TRBD1	TRBJ1-1	many	TRBV12-3/TRBV12-4	CASRGSGGTEAFF	TGTGCCAGCAGGGGGTCAGGGGGGACTGAAGCTTTCTTT
TRBD1	TRBJ2-3	few	TRBV20-1	CSARWTGASTDTQYF	TGCAGTGCTCGCTGGACAGGGGCCTCCACAGATACGCAGTATTTT
.	TRBJ2-2	many	TRBV20-1	CSAYRLVMTGELFF	TGCAGTGCTTATAGACTAGTTATGACCGGGGAGCTGTTTTTT
TRBD1	TRBJ2-1	many	TRBV28	CASIGGTGAFSTYNEQFF	TGTGCCAGCATTGGAGGGACAGGGGCATTTAGCACCTACAATGAGCAGTTCTTC